The rows below give T cell receptor beta chains drawn from one sample of a study of blood T cells in healthy people across ages. TCRdb reprocessed the 5' RACE reads via MiXCR and lists one record per CDR3 protein. Among some 1,500,000 distinct CDR3 sequences listed, roughly 43% were seen once. Sequencing was done on a sample of blood. These TCRs come from a woman under 30 in good health. Each CDR3 is given with its conserved first and last residue. A D gene is named only where the DNA matches it firmly. For some rows the clone size is stated as once, few or many, or as a class when expanded; others skip it.

D	V	J	length	size	DNA	CDR3
TRBD2	TRBV7-2	TRBJ2-1	15	.	TGTGCCAACAGCTCCGGGGGGGCAAACTACAATGAGCAGTTCTTC	CANSSGGANYNEQFF
TRBD1	TRBV20-1	TRBJ2-2	14	few	TGCAGTGCTAGAGAAGGGGGCCACACCGGGGAGCTGTTTTTT	CSAREGGHTGELFF
.	TRBV12-3/TRBV12-4	TRBJ1-2	12	few	TGTGCCAGCGGTGGGGTTTCTGAAGGCTACACCTTC	CASGGVSEGYTF
TRBD2	TRBV20-1	TRBJ2-7	13	.	TGCAGTGCTATAGAAGGGACTAACGACGAGCAGTACTTC	CSAIEGTNDEQYF
.	TRBV20-1	TRBJ2-3	12	many	TGCAGTGCCGACGGGAGCACAGATACGCAGTATTTT	CSADGSTDTQYF
.	TRBV4-1	TRBJ2-3	18	few	TGCGCCAGCAGCCACCCCGGACAGAACCGAATCAGCACAGATACGCAGTATTTT	CASSHPGQNRISTDTQYF
TRBD2	TRBV25-1	TRBJ2-5	15	.	TGTGCCAGCAGTGCCAAGCGGGGGGGCATAGAGACCCAGTACTTC	CASSAKRGGIETQYF
TRBD1	TRBV29-1	TRBJ2-7	14	few	TGCAGCGTTGTGGACAGGGGGCTCTCCTACGAGCAGTACTTC	CSVVDRGLSYEQYF
.	TRBV7-2	TRBJ2-7	15	.	TGTGCCAGCAGCTTAGAACAGCTAAATTACAATGAGCAGTACTTC	CASSLEQLNYNEQYF
.	TRBV5-1	TRBJ2-1	15	few	TGCGCCAGCAGTCATCCCAGGACTGGTGGCAATGAGCAGTTCTTC	CASSHPRTGGNEQFF
.	TRBV12-3/TRBV12-4	TRBJ1-3	14	.	TGTGCCAGCAGTCACATGGGTGTAGGAAACACCATATATTTT	CASSHMGVGNTIYF
.	TRBV9	TRBJ2-7	13	.	TGTGCCAGCAGCGCCATACAGGGATATGAGCAGTACTTC	CASSAIQGYEQYF
TRBD1	TRBV15	TRBJ2-1	15	.	TGTGCCACCGGCAGAGACAGGGGAAGGTACAATGAGCAGTTCTTC	CATGRDRGRYNEQFF
.	TRBV20-1	TRBJ1-5	16	.	TGCAGTGCCGCCACCCGGACCTTAAGCCGCAATCAGCCCCAGCATTTT	CSAATRTLSRNQPQHF
.	TRBV24-1	TRBJ2-5	17	once	TGTGCCACCAGTGATTTCCCGGGCGGGGCTTGGGAAGAGACCCAGTACTTC	CATSDFPGGAWEETQYF